The clone carrying this T cell receptor beta chain showed up just once. Its specificity is not known. This sample is drawn from a study of shared clonotypes between healthy human individuals. Recent vaccinations or acute infections were absent in the healthy HIV-negative adult donors. Naive CD4+ cells were CD45RA-selected; the remaining cells were memory. Study-wide points: Donor scarcity curtailed the genetic and exposure-history diversity represented herein.

Germline assignment: CDR1 LNHDA and CDR2 SQIVND (reference sequence). The germline V and J ends were trimmed by 6 bases and 1 base, with 22 bases remaining between them. The CDR3 length is 18 residues. Template for every sorted-subset replicate PCR totaled approximately 200 ng DNA, 25,000 to 35,000 T cell genomes. Sequencing used immunoSEQ multiplex PCR; TCRdb keeps in-frame clones, though not all of them. The sample contains millions of clones, 85% to 95% of which appear only once. This receptor was taken from a man younger than 35 in good health. Sequencing was carried out using naive CD4+ T cells sorted from blood. As to subset: CD45RA+ positively selected. This rearrangement joins TRBV19 to TRBJ1-3; possible D gene TRBD1, 6 bases. In nucleotides, the CDR3 is TGTGCCAGTAGGAACCCCGGGGGCGCCACCGCATCTGGAAACACCATATATTTT. It translates to CASRNPGGATASGNTIYF.